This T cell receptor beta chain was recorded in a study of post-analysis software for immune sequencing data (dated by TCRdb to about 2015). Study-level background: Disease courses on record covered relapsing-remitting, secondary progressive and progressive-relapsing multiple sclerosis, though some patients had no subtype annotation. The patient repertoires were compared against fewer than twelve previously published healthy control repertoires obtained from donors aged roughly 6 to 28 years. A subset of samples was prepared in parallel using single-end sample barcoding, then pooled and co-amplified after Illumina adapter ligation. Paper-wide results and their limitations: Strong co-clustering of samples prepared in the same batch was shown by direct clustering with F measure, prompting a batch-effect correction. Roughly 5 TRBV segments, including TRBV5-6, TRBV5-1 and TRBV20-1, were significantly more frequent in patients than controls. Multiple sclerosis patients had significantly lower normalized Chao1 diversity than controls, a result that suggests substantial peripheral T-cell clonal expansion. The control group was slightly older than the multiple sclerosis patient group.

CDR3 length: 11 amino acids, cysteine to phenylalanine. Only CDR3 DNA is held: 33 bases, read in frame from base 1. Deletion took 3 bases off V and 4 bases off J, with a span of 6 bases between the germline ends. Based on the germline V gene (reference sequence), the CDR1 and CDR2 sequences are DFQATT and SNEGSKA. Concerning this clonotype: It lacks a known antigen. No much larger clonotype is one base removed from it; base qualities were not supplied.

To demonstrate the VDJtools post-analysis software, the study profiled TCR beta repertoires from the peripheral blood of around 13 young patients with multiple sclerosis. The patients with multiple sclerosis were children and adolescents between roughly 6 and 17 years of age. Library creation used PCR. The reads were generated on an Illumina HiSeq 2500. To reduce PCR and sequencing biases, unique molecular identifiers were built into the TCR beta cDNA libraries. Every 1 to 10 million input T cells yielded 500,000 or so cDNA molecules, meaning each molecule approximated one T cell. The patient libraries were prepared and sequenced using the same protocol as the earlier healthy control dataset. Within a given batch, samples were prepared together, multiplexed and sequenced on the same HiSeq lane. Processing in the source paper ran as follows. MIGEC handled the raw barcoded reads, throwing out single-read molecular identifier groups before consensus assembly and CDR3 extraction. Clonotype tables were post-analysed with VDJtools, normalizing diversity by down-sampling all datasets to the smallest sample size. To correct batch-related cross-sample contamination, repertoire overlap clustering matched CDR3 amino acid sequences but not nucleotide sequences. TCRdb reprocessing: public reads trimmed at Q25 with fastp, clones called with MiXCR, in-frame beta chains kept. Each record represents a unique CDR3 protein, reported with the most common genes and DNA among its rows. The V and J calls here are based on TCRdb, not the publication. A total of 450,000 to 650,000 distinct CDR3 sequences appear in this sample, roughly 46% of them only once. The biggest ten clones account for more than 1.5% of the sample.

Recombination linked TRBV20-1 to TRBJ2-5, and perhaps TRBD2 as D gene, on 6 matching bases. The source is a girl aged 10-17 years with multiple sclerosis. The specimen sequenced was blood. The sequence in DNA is TGCAGTGCTAGGGAGGGAGAGACCCAGTACTTC. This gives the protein CSAREGETQYF.